What follows is one TCR beta chain and its context. TCRdb keeps only in-frame clones here, not all; method: immunoSEQ multiplex PCR. The sample gives around 130,000 clones, 93% of which show up once; roughly 6.2% is in the top ten. The data are from a study of T cell changes during pregnancy in multiple sclerosis. This sequence originates from a female donor with multiple sclerosis, enrolled in a pregnancy study. Here the sequenced sample was peripheral blood, taken before pregnancy.

CDR3 protein: CASSLWMGQGSTGYGYTF. The CDR3 DNA follows: TGTGCCAGCAGCTTATGGATGGGACAGGGGTCAACCGGCTATGGCTACACCTTC. This sequence joins TRBV7-9 and TRBJ1-2, with TRBD1 matching 10 bases. The ends lost 2 bases at V and 4 bases at J; junction bases unmatched: 13. CDR1 is SEHNR, CDR2 FQNEAQ, per germline (reference sequence). The CDR3 totals 18 residues.